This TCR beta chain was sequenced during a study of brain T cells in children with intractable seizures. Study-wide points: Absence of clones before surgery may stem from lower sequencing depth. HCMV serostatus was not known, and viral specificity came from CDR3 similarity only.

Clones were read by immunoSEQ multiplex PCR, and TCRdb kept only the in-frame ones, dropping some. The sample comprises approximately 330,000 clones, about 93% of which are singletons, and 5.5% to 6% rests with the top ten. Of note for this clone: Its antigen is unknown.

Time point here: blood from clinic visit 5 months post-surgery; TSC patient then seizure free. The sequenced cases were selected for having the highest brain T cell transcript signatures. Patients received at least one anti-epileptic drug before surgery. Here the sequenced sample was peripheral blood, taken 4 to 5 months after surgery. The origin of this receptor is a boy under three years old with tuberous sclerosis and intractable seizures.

CDR3 residues: CASRGREGDPRKGEKLFF. CDR3 in DNA: TGTGCCAGCAGGGGGAGGGAGGGGGACCCACGAAAGGGTGAAAAACTGTTTTTT. The chain recombines TRBV2 with TRBJ1-4; possible D gene TRBD1, 6 bases. CDR1 and CDR2 (germline): SNHLY, FYNNEI. This CDR3 is 18 amino acids long. Trimming took 6 bases from V and 7 from J, leaving 27 bases between them.